A single sample is the source of the 7 T cell receptor beta chains below, sequenced in a study of preoperative IRX-2 immunotherapy in early breast cancer. Described treatment: preoperative locoregional IRX-2 cytokine immunotherapy. Measured with immunoSEQ multiplex PCR; TCRdb has only the in-frame clones, and not every one. The data contain some 22,000 clones, roughly 95% of them seen just once; the ten biggest clones take up about a sixth. Sequencing was performed on tumor tissue, taken after IRX-2 immunotherapy. The receptors come from a human donor with breast cancer.

The chain has TRBV18 and TRBJ1-4; D might be TRBD1 (5 bases). Trimming left V 5 bases short and J 2 bases short, with 9 bases between. CDR3 length: 14 residues. In germline, CDR1 is KGHSH, CDR2 LQKENI. The CDR3 spells CASSSQGTNEKLFF. DNA for the CDR3: TGTGCCAGCTCATCCCAGGGTACTAATGAAAAACTGTTTTTT.

The chain carries TRBV4-3 and TRBJ2-7; 9 bases line up with TRBD2. V was pared by 4 bases and J by 1 base, with 5 bases of the junction left unmatched. There are 15 residues in the CDR3. Germline V gene lookup returns CDR1 LGHNA and CDR2 YSLEER. CDR3 nucleotides: TGCGCCAGCAGCCTTCGAGCGGGAGGATCCTACGAGCAGTACTTC. It is translated as CASSLRAGGSYEQYF.

This chain joins TRBV10-3 and TRBJ1-1; 8 nucleotides align to TRBD1. The CDR3 extends over 13 amino acids. The V gene's germline CDR1 is ENHRY and CDR2 SYGVKD. J gave up 4 bases and V 7 bases, and 5 bases lay outside the gene matches. For the CDR3, the DNA is TGTGCCATCACCGGACAGGGAAGCACTGAAGCTTTCTTT. Protein: CAITGQGSTEAFF.

The genes are TRBV13 and TRBJ1-3, with D possibly matching TRBD1 (6 bases). V lost 0 bases, J lost 3 bases, and 9 bases lay in between. Per germline, CDR1 PRHDT and CDR2 FYEKMQ (reference sequence). The CDR3 totals 15 residues. The CDR3 sequence: CASSLGPDSGNTIYF. The CDR3, as DNA: TGTGCCAGCAGCTTAGGCCCGGACAGTGGAAACACCATATATTTT. Full variable domain (remainder filled in from reference TRBV13 and TRBJ1-3): AAGVIQSPRHLIKEKRETATLKCYPIPRHDTVYWYQQGPGQDPQFLISFYEKMQSDKGSIPDRFSAQQFSDYHSELNMSSLELGDSALYFCASSLGPDSGNTIYFGEGSWLTVV.

This clone was recorded once. The chain links TRBV11-1 to TRBJ1-1, with D possibly being TRBD1 (6 bases). V was pared by 7 bases and J by 0 bases, with 9 bases between. This CDR3 comprises 13 residues. CDR1 and CDR2 from the germline V gene are SGHAT and FQDESV (reference sequence). The CDR3 nucleotides are TGTGCCAGCACCGGACAGATGAACACTGAAGCTTTCTTT. Translated: CASTGQMNTEAFF.

This chain joins TRBV7-8 and TRBJ1-1; D gene unclear. In germline, CDR1 is SGHVS, CDR2 FQNEAQ. Trimming left V 0 bases short and J 1 base short, with 6 bases between. The CDR3 is 14 residues long. The CDR3 DNA follows: TGTGCCAGCAGCTTAGCGCAAGGGAACACTGAAGCTTTCTTT. It specifies CASSLAQGNTEAFF.

The V call is TRBV7-3, the J call TRBJ2-3; D ambiguous. The germline V gene encodes CDR1 SGHTA and CDR2 FQGTGA. Trimming took off 3 bases at V and 1 base at J, with 8 bases between the two ends. This CDR3 has 14 amino acids. The CDR3 nucleotides are TGTGCCAGCAGCTTCCGCCTACGCACAGATACGCAGTATTTT. Translation: CASSFRLRTDTQYF.